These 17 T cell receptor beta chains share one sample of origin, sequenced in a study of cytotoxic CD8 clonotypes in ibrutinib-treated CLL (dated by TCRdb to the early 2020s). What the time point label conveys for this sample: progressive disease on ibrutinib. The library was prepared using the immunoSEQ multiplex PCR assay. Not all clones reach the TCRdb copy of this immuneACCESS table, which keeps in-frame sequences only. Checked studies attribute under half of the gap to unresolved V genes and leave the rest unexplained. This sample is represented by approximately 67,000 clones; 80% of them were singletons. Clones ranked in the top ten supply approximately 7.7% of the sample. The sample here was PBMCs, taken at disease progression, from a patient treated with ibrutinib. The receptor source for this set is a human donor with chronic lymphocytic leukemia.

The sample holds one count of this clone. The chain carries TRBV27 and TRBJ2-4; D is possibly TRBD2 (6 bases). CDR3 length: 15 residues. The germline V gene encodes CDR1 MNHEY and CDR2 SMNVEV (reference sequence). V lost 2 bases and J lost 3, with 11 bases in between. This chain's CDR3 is CASSLGGVVKNIQYF. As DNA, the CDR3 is TGTGCCAGCAGTTTAGGCGGGGTCGTCAAAAACATTCAGTACTTC.

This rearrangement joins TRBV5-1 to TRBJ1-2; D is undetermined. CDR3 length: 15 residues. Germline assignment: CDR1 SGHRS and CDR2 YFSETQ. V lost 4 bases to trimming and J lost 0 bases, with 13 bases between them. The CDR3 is CASSPMRVANYGYTF. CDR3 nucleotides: TGCGCCAGCAGCCCGATGCGGGTAGCTAACTATGGCTACACCTTC.

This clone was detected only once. CDR3 sequence (DNA): TGCGCCAGCAGCTTGGTGGGAGGAAACACCATATATTTT. Its translation: CASSLVGGNTIYF. The V and J genes are TRBV5-1 and TRBJ1-3; D not certain. This CDR3 has 13 amino acids. The V and J ends lost 0 bases and 4 bases respectively, with 5 bases between them. Germline loops: CDR1 SGHRS, CDR2 YFSETQ.

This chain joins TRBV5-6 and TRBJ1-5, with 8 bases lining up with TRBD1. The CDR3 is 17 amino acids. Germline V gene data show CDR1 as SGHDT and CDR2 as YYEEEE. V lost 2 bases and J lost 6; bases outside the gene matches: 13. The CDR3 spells CASSLGTGTSLSQPQHF. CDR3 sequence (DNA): TGTGCCAGCAGCTTAGGGACAGGTACGTCGTTAAGTCAGCCCCAGCATTTT.

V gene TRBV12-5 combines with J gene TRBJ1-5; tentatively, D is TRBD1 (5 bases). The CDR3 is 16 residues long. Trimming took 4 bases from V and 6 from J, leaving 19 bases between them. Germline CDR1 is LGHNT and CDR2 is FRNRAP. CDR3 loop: CASGSFRRGVGQPQHF. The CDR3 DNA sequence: TGTGCTAGTGGTTCCTTTCGGCGAGGGGTGGGTCAGCCCCAGCATTTT.

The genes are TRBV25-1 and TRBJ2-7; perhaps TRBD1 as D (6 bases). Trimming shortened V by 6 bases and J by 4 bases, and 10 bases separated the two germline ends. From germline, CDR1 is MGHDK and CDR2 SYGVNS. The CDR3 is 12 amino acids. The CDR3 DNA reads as TGTGCCAGCAGCAAAGGGGGATACGAGCAGTACTTC. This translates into CASSKGGYEQYF.

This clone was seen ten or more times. The CDR3 loop reads CASSVGSGSGDEQFF. The CDR3 DNA follows: TGTGCCAGCAGCGTAGGAAGCGGGAGCGGCGATGAGCAGTTCTTC. The gene calls are TRBV9 and TRBJ2-1; 8 bases are a match to TRBD2. The CDR3 covers 15 residues. CDR1 is SGDLS, CDR2 YYNGEE, per germline. The V and J ends lost 0 bases and 8 bases, in that order; junction bases with no gene match: 7.

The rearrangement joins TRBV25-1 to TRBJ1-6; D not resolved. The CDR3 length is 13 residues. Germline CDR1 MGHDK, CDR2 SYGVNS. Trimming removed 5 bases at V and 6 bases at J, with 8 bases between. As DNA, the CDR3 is TGTGCCAGCAGTTCAAACGGTAATTCACCCCTCCACTTT. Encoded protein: CASSSNGNSPLHF.

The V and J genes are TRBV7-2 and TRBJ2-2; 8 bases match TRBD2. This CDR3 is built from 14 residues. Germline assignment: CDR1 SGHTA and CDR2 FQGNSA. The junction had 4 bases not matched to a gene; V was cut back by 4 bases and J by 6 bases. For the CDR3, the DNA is TGTGCCAGCAGCTCACGGGGGGGCCCCGGGGAGCTGTTTTTT. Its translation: CASSSRGGPGELFF. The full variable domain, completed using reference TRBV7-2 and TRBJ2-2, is GAGVSQSPSNKVTEKGKDVELRCDPISGHTALYWYRQSLGQGLEFLIYFQGNSAPDKSGLPSDRFSAERTGGSVSTLTIQRTQQEDSAVYLCASSSRGGPGELFFGEGSRLTVL.

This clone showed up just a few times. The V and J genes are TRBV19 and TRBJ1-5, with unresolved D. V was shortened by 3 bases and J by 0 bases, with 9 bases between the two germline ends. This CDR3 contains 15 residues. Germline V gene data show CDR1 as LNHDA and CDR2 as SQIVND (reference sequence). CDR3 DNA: TGTGCCAGTAGTATCTGGCAGTCTAGCAATCAGCCCCAGCATTTT. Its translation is CASSIWQSSNQPQHF.

In nucleotides, the CDR3 is TGTGCCATCAGTGAAACAGGGACGTTGGTGAGCTCCTATAATTCACCCCTCCACTTT. Its translation: CAISETGTLVSSYNSPLHF. V usage is TRBV10-3 and J usage is TRBJ1-6; TRBD1 is a possible D gene (6 bases). V gave up 3 bases and J gave up 0 bases, with 18 bases separating them. This CDR3 has 19 amino acids. Germline V gives CDR1 ENHRY, CDR2 SYGVKD.

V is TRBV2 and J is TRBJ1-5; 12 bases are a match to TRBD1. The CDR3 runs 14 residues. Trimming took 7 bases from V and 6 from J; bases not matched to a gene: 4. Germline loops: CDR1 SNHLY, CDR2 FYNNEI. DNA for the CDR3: TGTGCCAGCACTGGGACAGGGGGCCGTCAGCCCCAGCATTTT. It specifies CASTGTGGRQPQHF.

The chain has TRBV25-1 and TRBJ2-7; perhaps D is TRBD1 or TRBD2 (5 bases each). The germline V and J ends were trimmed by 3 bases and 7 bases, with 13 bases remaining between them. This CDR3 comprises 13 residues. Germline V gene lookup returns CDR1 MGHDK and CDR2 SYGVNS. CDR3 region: CASSDNRGREQYF. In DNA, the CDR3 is TGTGCCAGCAGTGATAATAGGGGACGGGAGCAGTACTTC.

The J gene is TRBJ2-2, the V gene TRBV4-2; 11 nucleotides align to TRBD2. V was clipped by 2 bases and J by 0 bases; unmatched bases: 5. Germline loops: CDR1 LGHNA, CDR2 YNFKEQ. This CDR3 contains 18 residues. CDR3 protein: CASSQKTSGETNTGELFF. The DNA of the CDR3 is TGTGCCAGCAGCCAAAAGACTAGCGGGGAAACGAACACCGGGGAGCTGTTTTTT.

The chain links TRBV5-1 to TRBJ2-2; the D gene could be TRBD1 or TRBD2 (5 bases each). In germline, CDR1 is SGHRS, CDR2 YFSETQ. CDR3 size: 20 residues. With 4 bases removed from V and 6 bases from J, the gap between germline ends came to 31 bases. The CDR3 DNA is TGCGCCAGCAGCGACCCAAATCCGCTTCGGGGCCTCGATCCACCCGGGGAGCTGTTTTTT. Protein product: CASSDPNPLRGLDPPGELFF.

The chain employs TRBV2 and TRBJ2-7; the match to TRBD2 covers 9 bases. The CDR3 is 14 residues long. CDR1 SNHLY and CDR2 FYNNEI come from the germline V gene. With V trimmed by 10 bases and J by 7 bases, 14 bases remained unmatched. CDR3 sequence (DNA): TGTGCCACCGGCCGCCTAGCGGGAACCGGGGAGCAGTACTTC. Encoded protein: CATGRLAGTGEQYF.

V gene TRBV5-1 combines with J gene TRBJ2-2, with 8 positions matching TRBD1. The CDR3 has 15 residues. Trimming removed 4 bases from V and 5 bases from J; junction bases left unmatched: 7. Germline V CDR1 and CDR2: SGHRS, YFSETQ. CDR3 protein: CASSRDRQWTGELFF. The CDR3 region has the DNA TGCGCCAGCAGCAGGGACAGGCAGTGGACCGGGGAGCTGTTTTTT.